The 6 T cell receptor beta chains in this list originate from one sample, sequenced in a study of T cell changes during pregnancy in multiple sclerosis. Measured with immunoSEQ multiplex PCR; TCRdb has only the in-frame clones, and not every one. The sample yields approximately 80,000 clones, 91% seen once. This specimen was PBMCs, taken in the first trimester of pregnancy. The receptor set was obtained from a female donor in good health, serving as a control in a pregnancy study. Some clones in this sample may be carry-over from other donors' samples.

The gene calls are TRBV5-4 and TRBJ2-3; 15 nucleotides align to TRBD2. J was trimmed by 3 bases and V by 9 bases; bases with no gene match: 5. Germline values: CDR1 SGHNT, CDR2 YYREEE (reference sequence). CDR3 length: 15 residues. CDR3 residues: CATPGTSGRTDTQYF. CDR3 DNA sequence: TGTGCCACCCCGGGGACTAGCGGGAGGACAGATACGCAGTATTTT. Full variable domain (outside the CDR3, taken from reference TRBV5-4 and TRBJ2-3): ETGVTQSPTHLIKTRGQQVTLRCSSQSGHNTVSWYQQALGQGPQFIFQYYREEENGRGNFPPRFSGLQFPNYSSELNVNALELDDSALYLCATPGTSGRTDTQYFGPGTRLTVL.

This chain connects TRBV7-9 to TRBJ1-2; no clear D. V lost 2 bases and J lost 8, with 12 bases in between. The CDR3 is 13 residues long. Looked up from germline, CDR1 is SEHNR and CDR2 is FQNEAQ (reference sequence). The CDR3 is CASSLIGTEGYTF. The CDR3, as DNA: TGTGCCAGCAGCTTAATAGGAACGGAGGGCTACACCTTC.

The rearrangement uses TRBV10-3 and TRBJ2-5; 8 nucleotides line up with TRBD1. The CDR3 totals 13 residues. V lost 10 bases and J lost 5; bases outside the gene matches: 9. The V gene's germline CDR1 is ENHRY and CDR2 SYGVKD. The CDR3 loop reads CATWTGIGETQYF. The CDR3 nucleotides read TGTGCCACCTGGACAGGGATCGGGGAGACCCAGTACTTC.

The CDR3 sequence: CASSFGLAGYNEQFF. The CDR3 nucleotides are TGTGCCAGCAGCTTCGGCCTAGCGGGCTACAATGAGCAGTTCTTC. J is TRBJ2-1 and V is TRBV5-4; 8 nucleotides align to TRBD2. The CDR3 has 15 residues. V lost 2 bases and J lost 3; bases outside the gene matches: 4. CDR1 is SGHNT, CDR2 YYREEE, per germline (reference sequence).

This clone was recorded once. The genes are TRBV2 and TRBJ1-1, with unresolved D. The CDR3 is 15 amino acids. Looked up from germline, CDR1 is SNHLY and CDR2 is FYNNEI. With 3 bases removed from V and 4 bases from J, the gap between germline ends came to 15 bases. The DNA of the CDR3 is TGTGCCAGCAGTGAGCGAGAACTAGTGGGCACTGAAGCTTTCTTT. This gives the protein CASSERELVGTEAFF.

This clone came up once. The chain employs TRBV4-1 and TRBJ2-7; the match to TRBD2 covers 10 bases. The CDR3 loop spans 17 amino acids. V was clipped by 1 base and J by 2 bases; unmatched bases: 8. Germline V gene lookup returns CDR1 MGHRA and CDR2 YSYEKL. Here the CDR3 reads CASSQVLAGLAAYEQYF. The CDR3, as DNA: TGCGCCAGCAGCCAAGTACTAGCGGGGCTTGCGGCCTACGAGCAGTACTTC.